These 5 T cell receptor beta chains were all obtained from the same sample, sequenced in a study of shared clonotypes between healthy human individuals. Assay: immunoSEQ multiplex PCR; the TCRdb copy retains only in-frame clones and omits some. The sample lists approximately 1.1 million clones; around three quarters were seen once. The sequencing input was memory CD4+ T cells from PBMCs. The subset denotes: CD45RA-negative fraction. The receptor set was obtained from a man aged 18 to 35 in good health. Some clones in this sample may be carry-over from other donors' samples.

This chain connects TRBV6-5 to TRBJ2-7; 8 bases align to TRBD1. The trim removed 2 bases at V and 7 bases at J, leaving 7 bases unmatched. The CDR3 extends over 14 amino acids. Germline V CDR1 and CDR2: MNHEY, SVGAGI. CDR3 sequence: CASSYRQGAREQYF. The CDR3 nucleotides are TGTGCCAGCAGTTACAGGCAGGGGGCGCGAGAGCAGTACTTC.

Worth noting for this clone: Other DNA sequences within the sample encode an identical CDR3. This chain uses TRBV5-1 with TRBJ2-5; D possibly corresponds to TRBD2 (5 bases). Trimming stripped 0 bases from V and 5 bases from J, with 11 bases between. The CDR3 runs 14 residues. Germline CDR1 reads SGHRS; CDR2 reads YFSETQ. In nucleotides, the CDR3 is TGCGCCAGCAGCTTGGGAGGGAGCTCGGAGACCCAGTACTTC. As protein: CASSLGGSSETQYF.

Worth noting for this clone: A junction end diverges from the germline sequence, so it may reflect a read error. J is TRBJ2-2 and V is TRBV7-9, with D perhaps TRBD2 (5 bases). This CDR3 is built from 13 residues. Germline CDR1 and CDR2: SEHNR and FQNEAQ (reference sequence). The chain's CDR3 is CASRSIEAGGGIF. CDR3 DNA: TGTGCCAGCAGGTCAATCGAGGCAGGAGGTGGGATTTTT.

In its sample, this clone was seen a few times. CDR3 residues: CASRADSHTEAFF. The CDR3 DNA reads as TGTGCCAGCAGAGCCGACAGTCACACTGAAGCTTTCTTT. This chain connects TRBV6-1 to TRBJ1-1, with D tentatively TRBD1 (5 bases). V was clipped by 6 bases and J by 3 bases, with 11 bases between them. The germline V gene encodes CDR1 MNHNS and CDR2 SASEGT. The CDR3 runs to 13 residues.

The chain carries TRBV30 and TRBJ2-5; no clear D gene. V gave up 1 base and J gave up 5 bases, with 11 bases separating them. The germline CDR1 and CDR2 sequences are GTSNPN and SVGIG (reference sequence). The CDR3 is 13 residues long. CDR3 in amino acids: CAWSALTWETQYF. The CDR3 nucleotides read TGTGCCTGGAGTGCCCTTACTTGGGAGACCCAGTACTTC.